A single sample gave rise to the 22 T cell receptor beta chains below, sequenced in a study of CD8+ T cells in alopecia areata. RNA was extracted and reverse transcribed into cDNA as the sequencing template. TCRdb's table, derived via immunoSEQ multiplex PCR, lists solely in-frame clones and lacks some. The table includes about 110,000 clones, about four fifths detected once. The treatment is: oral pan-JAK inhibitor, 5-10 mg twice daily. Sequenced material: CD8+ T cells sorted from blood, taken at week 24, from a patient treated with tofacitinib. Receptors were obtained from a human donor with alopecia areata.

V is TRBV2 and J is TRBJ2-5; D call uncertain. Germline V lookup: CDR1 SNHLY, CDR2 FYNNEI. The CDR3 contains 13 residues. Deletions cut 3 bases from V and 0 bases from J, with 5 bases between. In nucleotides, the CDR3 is TGTGCCAGCAGTGAGGTGTACCAAGAGACCCAGTACTTC. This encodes CASSEVYQETQYF.

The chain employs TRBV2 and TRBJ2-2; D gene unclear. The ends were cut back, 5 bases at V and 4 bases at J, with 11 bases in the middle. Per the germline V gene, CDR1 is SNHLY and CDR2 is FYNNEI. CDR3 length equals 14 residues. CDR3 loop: CASSFGRFTGELFF. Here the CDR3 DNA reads TGTGCCAGCAGTTTCGGACGTTTCACCGGGGAGCTGTTTTTT.

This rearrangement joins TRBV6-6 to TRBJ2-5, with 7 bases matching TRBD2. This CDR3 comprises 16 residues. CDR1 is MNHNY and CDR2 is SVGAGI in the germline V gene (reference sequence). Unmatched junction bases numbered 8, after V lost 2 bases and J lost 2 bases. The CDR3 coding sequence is TGTGCCAGCAGTTACGTCGGCGGGGGTGATCAAGAGACCCAGTACTTC. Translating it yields CASSYVGGGDQETQYF.

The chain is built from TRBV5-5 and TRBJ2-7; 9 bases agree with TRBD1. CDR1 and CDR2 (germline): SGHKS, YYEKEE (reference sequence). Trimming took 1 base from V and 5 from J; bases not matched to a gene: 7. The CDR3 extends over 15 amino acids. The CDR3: CASSLPGTGSNEQYF. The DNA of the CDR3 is TGTGCCAGCAGCTTGCCCGGGACAGGGAGCAACGAGCAGTACTTC.

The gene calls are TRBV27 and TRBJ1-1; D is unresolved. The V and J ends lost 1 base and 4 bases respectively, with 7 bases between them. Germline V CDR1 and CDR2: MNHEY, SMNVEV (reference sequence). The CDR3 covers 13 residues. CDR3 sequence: CASSLWPSTEAFF. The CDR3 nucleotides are TGTGCCAGCAGTTTATGGCCCAGCACTGAAGCTTTCTTT.

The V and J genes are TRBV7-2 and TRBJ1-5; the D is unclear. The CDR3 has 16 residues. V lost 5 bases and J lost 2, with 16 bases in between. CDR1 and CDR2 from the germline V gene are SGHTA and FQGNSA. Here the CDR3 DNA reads TGTGCCAGCAGCCCCCCCCGGGCTGGGGGCAATCAGCCCCAGCATTTT. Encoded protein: CASSPPRAGGNQPQHF.

The DNA of the CDR3 is TGTGCCAGCAGCCCCGGGGGCAGAATTAGCAATCAGCCCCAGCATTTT. Protein sequence: CASSPGGRISNQPQHF. This chain uses TRBV7-9 with TRBJ1-5; perhaps TRBD1 as D (6 bases). Germline V gene sequence: CDR1 SEHNR, CDR2 FQNEAQ (reference sequence). Trimming left V 5 bases short and J 0 bases short, with 14 bases between. This CDR3 has 16 residues.

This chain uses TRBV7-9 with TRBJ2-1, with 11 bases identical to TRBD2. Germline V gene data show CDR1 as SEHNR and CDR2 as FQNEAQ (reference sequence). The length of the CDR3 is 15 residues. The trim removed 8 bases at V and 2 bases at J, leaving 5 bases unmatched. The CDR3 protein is CASLLAGGPYNEQFF. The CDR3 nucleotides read TGTGCCAGCCTTCTAGCGGGGGGCCCCTACAATGAGCAGTTCTTC.

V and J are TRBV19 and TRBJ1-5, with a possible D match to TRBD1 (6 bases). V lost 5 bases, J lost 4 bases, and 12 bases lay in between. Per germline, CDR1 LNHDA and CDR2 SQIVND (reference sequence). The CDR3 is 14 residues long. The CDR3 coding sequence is TGTGCCAGTAGTTGGGGGACACATAATCAGCCCCAGCATTTT. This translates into CASSWGTHNQPQHF.

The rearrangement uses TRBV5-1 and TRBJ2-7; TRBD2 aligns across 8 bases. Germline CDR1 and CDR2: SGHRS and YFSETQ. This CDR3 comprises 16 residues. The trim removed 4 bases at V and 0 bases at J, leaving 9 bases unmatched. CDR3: CASSPSGGRFSYEQYF. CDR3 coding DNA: TGCGCCAGCAGCCCCAGCGGGGGCCGTTTCTCCTACGAGCAGTACTTC.

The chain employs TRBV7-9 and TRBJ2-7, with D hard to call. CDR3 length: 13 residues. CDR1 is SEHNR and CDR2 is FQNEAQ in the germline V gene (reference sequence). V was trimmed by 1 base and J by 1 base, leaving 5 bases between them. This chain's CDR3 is CASSLERSYEQYF. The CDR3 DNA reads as TGTGCCAGCAGCTTAGAGAGATCCTACGAGCAGTACTTC.

For the CDR3, the DNA is TGTGCCAGCATGGGCGGGCACAGGGTGACAGATACGCAGTATTTT. It specifies CASMGGHRVTDTQYF. V usage is TRBV28 and J usage is TRBJ2-3; D is perhaps TRBD1 (6 bases). Between the trimmed V and J ends, which lost 7 bases and 3 bases, there was a span of 17 bases. Germline loops: CDR1 MDHEN, CDR2 SYDVKM. The CDR3 is made up of 15 amino acids.

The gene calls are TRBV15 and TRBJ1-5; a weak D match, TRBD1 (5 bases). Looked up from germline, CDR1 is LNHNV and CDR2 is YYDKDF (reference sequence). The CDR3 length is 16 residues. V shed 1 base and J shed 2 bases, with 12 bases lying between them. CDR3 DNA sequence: TGTGCCACCAGCAGAGTTCGAGGGGCCGGCAATCAGCCCCAGCATTTT. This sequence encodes CATSRVRGAGNQPQHF. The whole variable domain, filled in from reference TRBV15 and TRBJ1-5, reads DAMVIQNPRYQVTQFGKPVTLSCSQTLNHNVMYWYQQKSSQAPKLLFHYYDKDFNNEADTPDNFQSRRPNTSFCFLDIRSPGLGDTAMYLCATSRVRGAGNQPQHFGDGTRLSIL.

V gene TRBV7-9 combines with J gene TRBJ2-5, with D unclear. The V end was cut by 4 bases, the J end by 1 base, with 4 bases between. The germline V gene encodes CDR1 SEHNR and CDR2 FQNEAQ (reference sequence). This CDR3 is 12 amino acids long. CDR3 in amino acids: CASSSLQETQYF. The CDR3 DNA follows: TGTGCCAGCAGCTCCCTCCAAGAGACCCAGTACTTC.

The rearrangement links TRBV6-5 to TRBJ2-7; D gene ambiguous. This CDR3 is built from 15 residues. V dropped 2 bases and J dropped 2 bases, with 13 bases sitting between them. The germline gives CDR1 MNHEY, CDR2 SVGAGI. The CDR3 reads CASSYNLGGPYEQYF. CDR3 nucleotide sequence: TGTGCCAGCAGTTACAACCTCGGCGGACCCTACGAGCAGTACTTC.

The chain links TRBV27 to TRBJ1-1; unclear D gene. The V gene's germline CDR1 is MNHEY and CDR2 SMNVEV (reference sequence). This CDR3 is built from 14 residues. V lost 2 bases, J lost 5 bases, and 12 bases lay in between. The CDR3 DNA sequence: TGTGCCAGCAGTTTACGAGGGTTTTGGACTGAAGCTTTCTTT. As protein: CASSLRGFWTEAFF.

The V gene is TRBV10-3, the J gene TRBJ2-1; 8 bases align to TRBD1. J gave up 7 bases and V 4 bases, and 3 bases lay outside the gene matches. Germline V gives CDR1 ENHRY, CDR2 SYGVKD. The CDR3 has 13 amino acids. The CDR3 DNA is TGTGCCATCAGTGGAACAGGGGGGAATGAGCAGTTCTTC. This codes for CAISGTGGNEQFF.

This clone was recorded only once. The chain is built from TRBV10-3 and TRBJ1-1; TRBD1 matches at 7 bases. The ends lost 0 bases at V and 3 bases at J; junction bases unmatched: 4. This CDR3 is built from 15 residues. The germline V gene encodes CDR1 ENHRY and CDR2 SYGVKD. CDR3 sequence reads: CAISESGQSYTEAFF. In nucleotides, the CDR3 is TGTGCCATCAGTGAGTCGGGACAGTCTTACACTGAAGCTTTCTTT.

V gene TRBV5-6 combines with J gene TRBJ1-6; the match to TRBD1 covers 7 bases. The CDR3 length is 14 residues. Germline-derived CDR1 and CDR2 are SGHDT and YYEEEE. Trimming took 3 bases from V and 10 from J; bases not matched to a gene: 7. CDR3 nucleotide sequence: TGTGCCAGCAGCTCGACAGGGTTAGGGTCACCCCTCCACTTT. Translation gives CASSSTGLGSPLHF.

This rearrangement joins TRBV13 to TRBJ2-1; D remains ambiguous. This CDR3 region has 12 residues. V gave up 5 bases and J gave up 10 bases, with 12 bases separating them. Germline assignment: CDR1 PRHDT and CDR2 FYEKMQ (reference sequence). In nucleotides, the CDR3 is TGTGCCAGCAGCGAATCAGGCTGGGAGCAGTTCTTC. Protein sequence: CASSESGWEQFF.

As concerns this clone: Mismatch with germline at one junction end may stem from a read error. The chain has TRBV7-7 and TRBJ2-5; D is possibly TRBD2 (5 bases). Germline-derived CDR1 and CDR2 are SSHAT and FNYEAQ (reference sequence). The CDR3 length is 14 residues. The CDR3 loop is CASSLVGDGETQYF. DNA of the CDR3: TGTGCTAGCAGCTTAGTCGGGGATGGAGAGACCCAGTACTTC.

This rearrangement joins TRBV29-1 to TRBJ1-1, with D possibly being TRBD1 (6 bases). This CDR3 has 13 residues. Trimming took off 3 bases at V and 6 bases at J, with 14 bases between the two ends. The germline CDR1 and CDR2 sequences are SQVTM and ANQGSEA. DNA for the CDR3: TGCAGCGTTGATACAGGGTTTGGGGCTGAAGCTTTCTTT. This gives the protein CSVDTGFGAEAFF.